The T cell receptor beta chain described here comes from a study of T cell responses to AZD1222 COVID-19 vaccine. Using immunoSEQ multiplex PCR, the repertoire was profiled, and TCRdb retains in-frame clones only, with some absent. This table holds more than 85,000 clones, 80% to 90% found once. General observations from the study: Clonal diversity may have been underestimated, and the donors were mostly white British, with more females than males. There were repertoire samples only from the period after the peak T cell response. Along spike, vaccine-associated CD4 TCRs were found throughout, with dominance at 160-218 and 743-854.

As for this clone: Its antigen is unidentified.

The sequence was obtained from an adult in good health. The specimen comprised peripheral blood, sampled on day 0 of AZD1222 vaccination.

The CDR3 loop is CASSQDRGGDTQYF. In DNA form, the CDR3 reads TGTGCCAGCAGCCAGGACAGGGGAGGGGATACGCAGTATTTT. The chain has TRBV5-6 and TRBJ2-3; 9 bases fit TRBD1. Trimming cost V 4 bases and J 6 bases; bases outside gene matches: 6. This CDR3 comprises 14 residues. The germline V gene encodes CDR1 SGHDT and CDR2 YYEEEE.